This entry features one TCR beta chain sequence. Germline V CDR1 and CDR2: SNHLY, FYNNEI. CDR3 length: 12 amino acids. V was shortened by 6 bases and J by 10 bases, with 14 bases between the two germline ends. Per the study methods: Estimation of nucleated cell counts relied on the amplification of reference gene primers. Data came from immunoSEQ multiplex PCR; TCRdb stores just in-frame clones and leaves some out. V and J calls and clone size are copied from that table; D and trimming were computed from the DNA. The sample includes approximately 92,000 clones, around three quarters seen only once; the top ten take approximately 9%. The entry originates in a study of blood T cell repertoires in COVID-19. Study overall: From the United States, Italy and Spain came samples of acute and convalescent COVID-19. In each case, the material was cDNA or gDNA derived from T cells, B-cell-depleted T cells, or PBMCs.

This TCR derives from a man in his forties or fifties who had recovered from COVID-19. This chain uses TRBV2 with TRBJ2-3, with D possibly being TRBD2 (6 bases). Source material: peripheral blood. The CDR3 DNA follows: TGTGCCAGCAGGGGGCTAGCGTCCTCGCAGTATTTT. Its protein product is CASRGLASSQYF.